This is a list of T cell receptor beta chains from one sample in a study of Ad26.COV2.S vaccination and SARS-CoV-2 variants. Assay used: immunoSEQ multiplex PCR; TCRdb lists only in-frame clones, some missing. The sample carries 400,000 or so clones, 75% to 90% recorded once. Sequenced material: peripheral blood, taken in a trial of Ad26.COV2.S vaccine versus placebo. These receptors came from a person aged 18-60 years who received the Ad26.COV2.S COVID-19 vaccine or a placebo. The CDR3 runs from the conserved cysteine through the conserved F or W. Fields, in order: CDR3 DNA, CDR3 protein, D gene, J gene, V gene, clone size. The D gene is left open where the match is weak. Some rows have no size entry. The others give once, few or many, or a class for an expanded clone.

TGTGCCAGTAGCTACCGGGCAGGGGACTATGGCTACACCTTC | CASSYRAGDYGYTF | . | TRBJ1-2 | TRBV19 | few
TGTGCCAGCGGACCAGCGGGGGGGCCGTTGGATGAGCAGTTCTTC | CASGPAGGPLDEQFF | TRBD2 | TRBJ2-1 | TRBV9 | .
TGTGCCAGCAGTTACTCGACTGGGACTGAAGCTTTCTTT | CASSYSTGTEAFF | . | TRBJ1-1 | TRBV6-6 | .
TGCGCCAGCAGCTTGGCCGCGGGGGGCGGGTACAATGAGCAGTTCTTC | CASSLAAGGGYNEQFF | TRBD2 | TRBJ2-1 | TRBV5-1 | .
TGTGCCAGCAGCCCAAAGTGGGGGGAAAAACTGTTTTTT | CASSPKWGEKLFF | . | TRBJ1-4 | TRBV3-1/TRBV3-2 | .
TGTGCCAGTAGTATTCTCGGACAGGGGGCGAACTATGGCTACACCTTC | CASSILGQGANYGYTF | TRBD1 | TRBJ1-2 | TRBV19 | .
TGTGCCAGCAGCTTAGCTTCCACTGAAGCTTTCTTT | CASSLASTEAFF | . | TRBJ1-1 | TRBV11-2 | .
TGTGCCAGCAGCCAAGATATCAGGCGGCAAGAGACCCAGTACTTC | CASSQDIRRQETQYF | . | TRBJ2-5 | TRBV4-2 | .
TGTGCCAGCAGCCCCGCGGACATCTACAATGAGCAGTTCTTC | CASSPADIYNEQFF | . | TRBJ2-1 | TRBV7-8 | once
TGTGCCAGCAGCTCAAATAAACGACTCGCACGGGATACGCAGTATTTT | CASSSNKRLARDTQYF | . | TRBJ2-3 | TRBV11-2 | .
TGTGCCAGCAGCCAAGGGAGGGGGCGGGGCACAGATACGCAGTATTTT | CASSQGRGRGTDTQYF | . | TRBJ2-3 | TRBV3-1/TRBV3-2 | .
TGTGCCAGCAGACAACTAGCGGCTAGCACAGATACGCAGTATTTT | CASRQLAASTDTQYF | TRBD2 | TRBJ2-3 | TRBV7-9 | .
TGTGCCAGCGGGTCTGACTATGGCTACACCTTC | CASGSDYGYTF | . | TRBJ1-2 | TRBV9 | .
TGTGCCAGCAGCTTAACAGGGCCAGGGGGAGATACGCAGTATTTT | CASSLTGPGGDTQYF | TRBD1 | TRBJ2-3 | TRBV11-2 | .
TGTGCCAGCAGTGACACAGGGGCTTGGGGCTACACCTTC | CASSDTGAWGYTF | TRBD1 | TRBJ1-2 | TRBV2 | .
TGTGCCAGCAGCTTAGCGAACGGGGGGTATGGCTACACCTTC | CASSLANGGYGYTF | . | TRBJ1-2 | TRBV7-2 | .
TGTGCCAGCAGCGGGGACTACCGCTACGAGCAGTACTTC | CASSGDYRYEQYF | TRBD2 | TRBJ2-7 | TRBV5-4 | .
TGTGCCAGTAGTCACGGACAGGGAACGAACGAGCAGTACTTC | CASSHGQGTNEQYF | TRBD1 | TRBJ2-7 | TRBV19 | once
TGTGCCAGCAGCCTACTAGCGGGAGGGGCAGATACGCAGTATTTT | CASSLLAGGADTQYF | TRBD2 | TRBJ2-3 | TRBV2 | .
TGTGCCAGCAGCCTCAACCTTCTGACAGGGACTCCGAACACTGAAGCTTTCTTT | CASSLNLLTGTPNTEAFF | TRBD1 | TRBJ1-1 | TRBV11-2 | once
TGTGCCTGGAGCGAAAGTCCGAGCACAGATACGCAGTATTTT | CAWSESPSTDTQYF | . | TRBJ2-3 | TRBV30 | .
TGTGCCAGTACCACCGGGACAGGACTGAATGAAAAACTGTTTTTT | CASTTGTGLNEKLFF | TRBD1 | TRBJ1-4 | TRBV19 | .
TGTGCCAGCAGCTTGAGTGACAATGAGCAGTTCTTC | CASSLSDNEQFF | . | TRBJ2-1 | TRBV7-9 | once
TGTGCCAGCAGCCAAGATCGAACAGGGTGGACCTACGAGCAGTACTTC | CASSQDRTGWTYEQYF | . | TRBJ2-7 | TRBV3-1/TRBV3-2 | .
TGCGCCAGCAGCTCAGACAGCCGCATGGATACGCAGTATTTT | CASSSDSRMDTQYF | . | TRBJ2-3 | TRBV5-1 | .
TGTGCCAGCAGCTTGACAGCGGGGCGAACTGAAGCTTTCTTT | CASSLTAGRTEAFF | . | TRBJ1-1 | TRBV7-9 | .
TGTGCCAGCAGGTTACTCGGAGAGGGAAAGGATGCGCCCCAGCATTTT | CASRLLGEGKDAPQHF | . | TRBJ1-5 | TRBV6-6 | .
TGTGCCAGTAGTAACTGGAGAAGGGGGGCCACTGAAGCTTTCTTT | CASSNWRRGATEAFF | . | TRBJ1-1 | TRBV19 | .
TGTGCCAGTAGCCCGCGGGCAGAGCAGTACTTC | CASSPRAEQYF | . | TRBJ2-7 | TRBV19 | few
TGTGCCAGCAGCTTAAGGTCGGGGATCCGGAACACCATATATTTT | CASSLRSGIRNTIYF | . | TRBJ1-3 | TRBV11-2 | .
TGTGCCATCAGTGAGCCTAGAAGCCCCAATGAGCAGTTCTTC | CAISEPRSPNEQFF | . | TRBJ2-1 | TRBV10-3 | .
TGTGCCAGCGCCCTCTTCGGTCCGAACACTGAAGCTTTCTTT | CASALFGPNTEAFF | . | TRBJ1-1 | TRBV6-6 | once
TGTGCCAGCAGCTTATCCGGACAGGGGGGCGCCGGGGAAGCTTTCTTT | CASSLSGQGGAGEAFF | TRBD1 | TRBJ1-1 | TRBV7-9 | .
TGTGCCAGCAGTGAAGGGCCCGCGGTAACTGAAGCTTTCTTT | CASSEGPAVTEAFF | . | TRBJ1-1 | TRBV2 | once
TGTGCCAGCAGCCGGCGGACTAGCGGGGTGGGCACAGATACGCAGTATTTT | CASSRRTSGVGTDTQYF | TRBD2 | TRBJ2-3 | TRBV3-1/TRBV3-2 | .
TGCGCCAGCAGCTTTGCAGAGGGGAATTCACCCCTCCACTTT | CASSFAEGNSPLHF | . | TRBJ1-6 | TRBV5-1 | once
TGCGCCAGCAGCTCCGGGACAGGGGGCGTCGGGATTAACGAGCAGTACTTC | CASSSGTGGVGINEQYF | TRBD1 | TRBJ2-7 | TRBV5-1 | .
TGTGCCATCAGGAGCACAGCCCCGACCTACGAGCAGTACTTC | CAIRSTAPTYEQYF | . | TRBJ2-7 | TRBV10-3 | .
TGCAGTGCTAGTAGTTGGGGGGGCCCCGCGAACACCGGGGAGCTGTTTTTT | CSASSWGGPANTGELFF | . | TRBJ2-2 | TRBV20-1 | .
TGTGCCAGCAGCCTAGTGGGGCCGGGTGGAAACACCATATATTTT | CASSLVGPGGNTIYF | . | TRBJ1-3 | TRBV14 | .
TGTGCCATCAGTGATGGGGGCTGGGGGCAGGGGGATCAGCCCCAGCATTTT | CAISDGGWGQGDQPQHF | TRBD1 | TRBJ1-5 | TRBV10-3 | .
TGTGCCAGCAGCTTACAGGGGGGTTTGAACACTGAAGCTTTCTTT | CASSLQGGLNTEAFF | TRBD1 | TRBJ1-1 | TRBV7-9 | .
TGTGCCAGCTCACCCTCGGGCAGGGGAGACACCATATATTTT | CASSPSGRGDTIYF | . | TRBJ1-3 | TRBV18 | .
TGTGCCGCCGCGGATAGGACAGGTTATGATAAGGGGGCTTTCTTT | CAAADRTGYDKGAFF | TRBD1 | TRBJ1-1 | TRBV19 | .
TGTGCCAGCAGCCGAACAGATTTACGGGAGACCCAGTACTTC | CASSRTDLRETQYF | . | TRBJ2-5 | TRBV14 | once
TGCGCCAGCAGTGAGTGGACAGGGGGAATCTACGAGCAGTACTTC | CASSEWTGGIYEQYF | TRBD1 | TRBJ2-7 | TRBV10-1 | .
TGCGCCAGCAGCCAGGTGGACAGGGGCTCTGGAAACACCATATATTTT | CASSQVDRGSGNTIYF | TRBD1 | TRBJ1-3 | TRBV4-1 | .
TGCGCCAGCAGCCAAGACTTCATCAGCTCCTATAATTCACCCCTCCACTTT | CASSQDFISSYNSPLHF | . | TRBJ1-6 | TRBV4-1 | .
TGTGCCATCAGGGCAGAGCCTAATGAAAAACTGTTTTTT | CAIRAEPNEKLFF | . | TRBJ1-4 | TRBV10-3 | .
TGTGCCAGCAGAGGGACAGGGGGTTATGGCTACACCTTC | CASRGTGGYGYTF | TRBD1 | TRBJ1-2 | TRBV12-3/TRBV12-4 | .
TGTGCCAGCAGCCCTTTTCTGCGCACAAACACCGGGGAGCTGTTTTTT | CASSPFLRTNTGELFF | . | TRBJ2-2 | TRBV7-9 | .
TGTGCCAGCAGCGTAGGTAGGGAAACTAACTATGGCTACACCTTC | CASSVGRETNYGYTF | . | TRBJ1-2 | TRBV9 | .
TGTGCCAGCAGCCGAAATACCCCCGGGACTAGCGGGGGAAGCACAGATACGCAGTATTTT | CASSRNTPGTSGGSTDTQYF | TRBD2 | TRBJ2-3 | TRBV7-8 | .
TGTGCCAGCAGTGGGCAGGGCTTGGGTCAGCCCCAGCATTTT | CASSGQGLGQPQHF | . | TRBJ1-5 | TRBV2 | few
TGTGCCAGCTCACCAGATGGTCAACTAGCGGCGATACAAGAGACCCAGTACTTC | CASSPDGQLAAIQETQYF | TRBD2 | TRBJ2-5 | TRBV18 | .
TGCGCCAGCAGCATTAAAGGGACAGGGGACACTGAAGCTTTCTTT | CASSIKGTGDTEAFF | TRBD1 | TRBJ1-1 | TRBV5-1 | .
TGTGCCAGCAGCTTAACACTGACAGATGAAGCTTTCTTT | CASSLTLTDEAFF | . | TRBJ1-1 | TRBV13 | .